A selection of T cell receptor beta chains follows, all from one sample in a study of blood T cell repertoires in COVID-19. Sequencing used immunoSEQ multiplex PCR; TCRdb keeps in-frame clones, though not all of them. Here the sample spans 75,000 to 90,000 clones, 80% being singletons. The sequenced material came from peripheral blood. The receptor source for this set is a woman aged 40 to 50 with active or convalescent COVID-19. CDR3s include the opening cysteine and the closing phenylalanine or tryptophan. D genes are given only for firm matches. The size entry is marked missing in some rows and otherwise reads once, few, many or a size class.

d_call,j_call,clone_size,v_call,cdr3_nt,cdr3_aa
NA,TRBJ1-6,NA,TRBV5-1,TGCGCCAGCAGCTTGGGCCAGAATAATTCACCCCTCCACTTT,CASSLGQNNSPLHF
TRBD2,TRBJ2-7,NA,TRBV2,TGTGCCAGCAACTCGGGACTAGCGGGGGGACGTACTAGCTCCTACGAGCAGTACTTC,CASNSGLAGGRTSSYEQYF
NA,TRBJ2-5,NA,TRBV7-3,TGTGCCAGCAGCTTAAGGCGGCAAGAGACCCAGTACTTC,CASSLRRQETQYF
NA,TRBJ1-1,NA,TRBV12-3/TRBV12-4,TGTGCCAGCAATTTGGGGGGGGCCAATCGGGCTTTCTTT,CASNLGGANRAFF
NA,TRBJ1-3,NA,TRBV4-3,TGCGCCAGCAGCCAAGACGGACGGGGAGCTGGAAACACCATATATTTT,CASSQDGRGAGNTIYF
TRBD2,TRBJ2-1,NA,TRBV4-1,TGCGCCAGCAGCCGAGCGGGGGCTTCCTACAATGAGCAGTTCTTC,CASSRAGASYNEQFF
NA,TRBJ2-2,few,TRBV10-3,TGTGCCATCAGTGACCCGGGGATGAGCAACACCGGGGAGCTGTTTTTT,CAISDPGMSNTGELFF
NA,TRBJ2-7,NA,TRBV7-9,TGTGCCAGCAGCTTAAGTGGGAGCGAGCAGTACTTC,CASSLSGSEQYF
NA,TRBJ1-1,NA,TRBV28,TGTGCCAGCAGTTTAAACCTCTTCGGGGTTACTGAAGCTTTCTTT,CASSLNLFGVTEAFF
NA,TRBJ2-7,few,TRBV5-4,TGTGCCAGCAGCTTGGGTCTCGAGCAGTACTTC,CASSLGLEQYF